This T cell receptor beta chain is from a study of blood T cells in healthy people across ages. Germline V gives CDR1 MGHRA, CDR2 YSYEKL. The trim removed 1 base at V and 6 bases at J, leaving 7 bases unmatched. This CDR3 has 15 amino acids. The second PCR ran about 6 to 12 cycles with a sample-barcoded 5' primer and J-beta primers. TCRdb reanalysed the 5' RACE reads using MiXCR and keeps one entry per CDR3 protein. Of roughly 1.7 million distinct CDR3 sequences listed, 34% are singletons. The chain links TRBV4-1 to TRBJ1-2, with 8 nucleotides matching TRBD1. The sequencing input was blood. This clonotype was sampled from a woman aged 25 to 39 in good health. Written as DNA, the CDR3 is TGCGCCAGCAGCCAAGCCTGGACAGGGAGAGATGGCTACACCTTC. Translation: CASSQAWTGRDGYTF.